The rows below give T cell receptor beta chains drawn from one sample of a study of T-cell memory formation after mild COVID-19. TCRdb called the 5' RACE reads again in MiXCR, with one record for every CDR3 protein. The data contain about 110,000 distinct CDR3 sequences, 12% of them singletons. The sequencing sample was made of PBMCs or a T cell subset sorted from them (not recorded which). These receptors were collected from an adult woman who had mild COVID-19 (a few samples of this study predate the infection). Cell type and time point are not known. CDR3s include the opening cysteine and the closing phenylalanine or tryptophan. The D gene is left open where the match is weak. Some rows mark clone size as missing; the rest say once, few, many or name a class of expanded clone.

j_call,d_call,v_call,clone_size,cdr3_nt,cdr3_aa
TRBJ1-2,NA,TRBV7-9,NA,TGTGCCAGCAGCTTAGATAGTCGGCAGGCTGATGGGGGCTATGGCTACACCTTC,CASSLDSRQADGGYGYTF
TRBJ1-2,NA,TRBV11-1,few,TGTGCCAGCAGCTTAGGGACACGGAACTATGGCTACACCTTC,CASSLGTRNYGYTF
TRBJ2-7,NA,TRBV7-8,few,TGTGCCAGCAGCCAGGGGTCGCAGGGAGGGACCTACGAGCAGTACTTC,CASSQGSQGGTYEQYF
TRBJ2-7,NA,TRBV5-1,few,TGCGCCAGCAGGGAGGGGGCGATCTCCTACGAGCAGTACTTC,CASREGAISYEQYF
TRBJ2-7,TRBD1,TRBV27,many,TGTGCCAGCAGTTTATCCGGGACAGCATCCTACGAGCAGTACTTC,CASSLSGTASYEQYF
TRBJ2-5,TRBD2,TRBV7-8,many,TGTGCCAGCAGCGCCGGGACTAGCGGGGAATTACAAGAGACCCAGTACTTC,CASSAGTSGELQETQYF
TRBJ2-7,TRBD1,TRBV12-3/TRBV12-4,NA,TGTGCCAGCGGGGACAGTGGGGTTCGCGAGCAGTACTTC,CASGDSGVREQYF
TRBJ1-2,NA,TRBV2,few,TGTGCCAGCAGTGAACGGAGACGGAACTATGGCTACACCTTC,CASSERRRNYGYTF
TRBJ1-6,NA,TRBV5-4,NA,TGTGCCAGCAGCTTTGCGGGGTACTATAATTCACCCCTCCACTTT,CASSFAGYYNSPLHF
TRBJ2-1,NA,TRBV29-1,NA,TGCAGCGTTGAAGGACTAGTGGGGGTTGAGCAGTTCTTC,CSVEGLVGVEQFF
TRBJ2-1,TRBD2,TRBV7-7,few,TGTGCCAGCAGCTTAAGCGGGGGGGTCGATGAGCAGTTCTTC,CASSLSGGVDEQFF
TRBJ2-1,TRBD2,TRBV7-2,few,TGTGCCAGCAGTCCGACTAGCGGGAGGGCCCCTAATGAGCAGTTCTTC,CASSPTSGRAPNEQFF
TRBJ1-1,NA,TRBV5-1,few,TGCGCCAGCAGCGGCAACGAGGGGGGGATGAACACTGAAGCTTTCTTT,CASSGNEGGMNTEAFF
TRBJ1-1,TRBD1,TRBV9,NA,TGTGCCAGCAGCGTATCAGGGGGCGCGGGGACTGAAGCTTTCTTT,CASSVSGGAGTEAFF
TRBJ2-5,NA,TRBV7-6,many,TGTGCCAGCAGCGGGGCCGGGCGGTATGAGACCCAGTACTTC,CASSGAGRYETQYF
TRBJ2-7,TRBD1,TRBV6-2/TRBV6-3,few,TGTGCCAGCAGTAACACCGGGACAGTAAAGACTTTCTCCTACGAGCAGTACTTC,CASSNTGTVKTFSYEQYF
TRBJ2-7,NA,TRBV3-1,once,TGTGCCAGCAGCCAGGAGGGCTCCTACGAGCAGTACTTC,CASSQEGSYEQYF
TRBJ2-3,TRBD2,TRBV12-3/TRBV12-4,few,TGTGCCAGCAGTCCCGGGACTAGCGGGGAGATATTGACAGATACGCAGTATTTT,CASSPGTSGEILTDTQYF